This T cell receptor (beta chain) was found in a study of graft-versus-host responses after intestinal transplantation. Study-level background: Multivisceral, liver-intestinal, or isolated intestinal grafts were transplanted into recipients.

A remark on this clone: The antigen is unknown.

The CDR3 consists of 13 residues. With 7 bases clipped from V and 4 bases from J, the junction kept 6 bases outside the gene matches. CDR1 and CDR2 (germline): LNHDA, SQIVND (reference sequence). The table came from immunoSEQ multiplex PCR; TCRdb's copy has only in-frame clones and leaves some out. The table includes 85,000 to 90,000 clones, more than 85% detected once. The sample was unstimulated CD4+ T cells sorted from spleen or lymph node cells, taken before transplant. This sequence was found in a human donor who was the organ donor for an intestinal transplant. The V call is TRBV19, the J call TRBJ1-2, with 7 nucleotides matching TRBD1. The CDR3 DNA reads as TGTGCCAGTATAGGGGGCTTGGGCTATGGCTACACCTTC. It codes for CASIGGLGYGYTF.